This is a list of T cell receptor beta chains from one sample in a study of shared clonotypes between healthy human individuals. Some clones are missing from TCRdb's copy, which holds only in-frame ones; the method was immunoSEQ multiplex PCR. There are approximately 530,000 clones in the sample; roughly 95% occur only once, and approximately 0.06% lies in the top ten. The sequenced sample was naive CD4+ T cells sorted from blood. The receptors come from a woman in her twenties or thirties in good health. CDR3s include the opening cysteine and the closing phenylalanine or tryptophan.

>TRBV6-6|TRBJ2-7
CASSPERDAYEQYF
>TRBV6-5|TRBJ1-1
CASSLRTGEAFF
>TRBV27|.
CASSLRPPGQSSYEQYF
>TRBV5-1|TRBJ2-5
CASSLSDETQYF
>TRBV18|TRBJ2-7
CASSPVAGGQDEQYF
>TRBV5-4|TRBJ2-7
CASSFTGTRTYEQYF
>TRBV29-1|TRBJ2-1
CSVKQLAGNEQFF
>TRBV28|TRBJ2-7
CASSPGQVQGEQYF
>TRBV9|TRBJ2-5
CASSPESQGHETQYF
>TRBV6-5|TRBJ2-7
CASSYGGKGSYEQYF
>TRBV18|TRBJ2-7
CASSPLDFREQYF
>TRBV5-4|TRBJ2-3
CASSITGTKRTDTQYF
>TRBV28|TRBJ1-1
CASRQGSFRAFF
>TRBV27|TRBJ1-2
CASRRTRSDNTGYTF
>TRBV19|TRBJ1-1
CASSIGRGAAVTEAFF
>TRBV6-5|TRBJ1-2
CASSYGTYGYTF
>TRBV29-1|TRBJ1-1
CSVERGPVFTEAFF
>TRBV5-1|TRBJ1-1
CASSLQGYRTEAFF
>TRBV9|TRBJ2-5
CASSVLSTGVTQYF
>TRBV7-9|TRBJ2-7
CASSLVGDSQAYEQYF
>TRBV7-9|TRBJ2-7
CASSLGSPFEQYF
>TRBV7-9|TRBJ2-3
CASSLAASGIVDTQYF
>TRBV23-1|TRBJ2-7
CASSQSGISYEQYF
>TRBV2|TRBJ1-3
CASSENGGNTIYF
>TRBV18|TRBJ2-1
CASSREAGGNYNEQFF
>TRBV5-1|TRBJ2-7
CASSLDHSQLYEQYF
>TRBV6-5|TRBJ1-1
CASSYEQGAGSTEAFF
>TRBV28|TRBJ2-7
CASSPGRDYEQYF
>TRBV6-5|TRBJ2-7
CASSYTGLGVFFEQYF
>TRBV30|TRBJ2-5
CAWSRGGGEETQYF